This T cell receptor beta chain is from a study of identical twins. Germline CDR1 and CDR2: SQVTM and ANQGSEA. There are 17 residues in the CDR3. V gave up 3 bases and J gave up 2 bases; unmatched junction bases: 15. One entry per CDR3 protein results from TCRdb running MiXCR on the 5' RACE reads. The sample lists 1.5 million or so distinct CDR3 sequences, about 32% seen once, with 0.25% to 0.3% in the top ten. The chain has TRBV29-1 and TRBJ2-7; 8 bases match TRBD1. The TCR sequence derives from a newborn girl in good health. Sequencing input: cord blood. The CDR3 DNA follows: TGCAGCGTTGAGCCCGGGACAGGACCTGGCTGGACCTACGAGCAGTACTTC. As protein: CSVEPGTGPGWTYEQYF.